This T cell receptor (beta chain) derives from a study of blood T cells in healthy people across ages. This clonotype has a handful of counts. V lost 0 bases and J lost 6; bases outside the gene matches: 7. CDR3 length: 16 amino acids. For the second PCR, which ran for about 6 to 11 cycles, a sample-barcoded 5' primer and a J-beta primer mix were used. TCRdb used MiXCR to reprocess the 5' RACE reads, holding one entry per CDR3 protein. The sample has 870,000 or so distinct CDR3 sequences, around 30% seen once. The sample comprised blood. The gene calls are TRBV12-3 or TRBV12-4 and TRBJ2-3; 9 positions agree with TRBD2. This TCR was sampled from a woman aged 80 or over in good health. As DNA, the CDR3 is TGTGCCAGCAGTTTAGCGATTAGCGGGGGCCGGGATACGCAGTATTTT. It is translated as CASSLAISGGRDTQYF.